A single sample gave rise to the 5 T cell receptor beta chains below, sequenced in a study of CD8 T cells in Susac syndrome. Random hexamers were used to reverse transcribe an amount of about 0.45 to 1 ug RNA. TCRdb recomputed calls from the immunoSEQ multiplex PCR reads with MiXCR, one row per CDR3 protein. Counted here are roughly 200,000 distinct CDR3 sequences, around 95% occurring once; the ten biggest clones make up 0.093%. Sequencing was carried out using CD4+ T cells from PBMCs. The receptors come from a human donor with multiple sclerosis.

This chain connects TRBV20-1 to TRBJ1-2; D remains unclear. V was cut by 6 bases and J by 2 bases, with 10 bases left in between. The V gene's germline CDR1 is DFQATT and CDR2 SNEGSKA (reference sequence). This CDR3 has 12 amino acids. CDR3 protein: CSASEENYGYTF. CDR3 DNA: TGCAGTGCGAGCGAGGAAAACTATGGCTACACCTTC.

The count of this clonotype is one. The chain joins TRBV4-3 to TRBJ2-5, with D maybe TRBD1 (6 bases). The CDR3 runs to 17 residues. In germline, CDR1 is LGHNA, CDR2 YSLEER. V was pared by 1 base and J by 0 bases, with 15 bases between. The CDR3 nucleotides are TGCGCCAGCAGCCAAGGATTGGACAGATTGTACCAAGAGACCCAGTACTTC. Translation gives CASSQGLDRLYQETQYF.

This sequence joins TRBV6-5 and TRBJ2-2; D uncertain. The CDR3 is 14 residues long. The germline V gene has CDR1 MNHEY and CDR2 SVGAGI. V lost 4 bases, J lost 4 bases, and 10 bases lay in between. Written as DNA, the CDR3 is TGTGCCAGCAGTTCTCTGATGGGCACCGGGGAGCTGTTTTTT. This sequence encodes CASSSLMGTGELFF.

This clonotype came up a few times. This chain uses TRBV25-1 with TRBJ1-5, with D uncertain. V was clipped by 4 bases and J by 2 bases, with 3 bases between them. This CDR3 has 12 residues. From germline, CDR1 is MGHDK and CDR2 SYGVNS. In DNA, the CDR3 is TGTGCCAGCAGTGTTGGCAATCAGCCCCAGCATTTT. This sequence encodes CASSVGNQPQHF.

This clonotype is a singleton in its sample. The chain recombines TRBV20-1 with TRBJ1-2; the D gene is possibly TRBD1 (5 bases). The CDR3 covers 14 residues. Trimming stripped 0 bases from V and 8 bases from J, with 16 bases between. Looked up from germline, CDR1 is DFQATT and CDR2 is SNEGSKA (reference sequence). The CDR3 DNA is TGCAGTGCTAGAGAGGGGCCTCATCAAGGGGGCTACACCTTC. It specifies CSAREGPHQGGYTF.